This T cell receptor (beta chain) was recorded in a study of T cells of healthy individuals. A single record per CDR3 protein comes from TCRdb applying MiXCR to the 5' RACE reads. The sample includes about 96,000 distinct CDR3 sequences, around 17% of them seen just once. Trimming removed 0 bases from V and 4 bases from J, with 16 bases in between. Germline V gives CDR1 LGHNA, CDR2 YNFKEQ. The CDR3 covers 16 residues. This sequence joins TRBV4-2 and TRBJ2-7; D may be TRBD2 (5 bases). The sequence came from a human donor in good health. CDR3 DNA: TGTGCCAGCAGCCAAGATCCCGGGGAAGGGAAGTACGAGCAGTACTTC. It encodes CASSQDPGEGKYEQYF.